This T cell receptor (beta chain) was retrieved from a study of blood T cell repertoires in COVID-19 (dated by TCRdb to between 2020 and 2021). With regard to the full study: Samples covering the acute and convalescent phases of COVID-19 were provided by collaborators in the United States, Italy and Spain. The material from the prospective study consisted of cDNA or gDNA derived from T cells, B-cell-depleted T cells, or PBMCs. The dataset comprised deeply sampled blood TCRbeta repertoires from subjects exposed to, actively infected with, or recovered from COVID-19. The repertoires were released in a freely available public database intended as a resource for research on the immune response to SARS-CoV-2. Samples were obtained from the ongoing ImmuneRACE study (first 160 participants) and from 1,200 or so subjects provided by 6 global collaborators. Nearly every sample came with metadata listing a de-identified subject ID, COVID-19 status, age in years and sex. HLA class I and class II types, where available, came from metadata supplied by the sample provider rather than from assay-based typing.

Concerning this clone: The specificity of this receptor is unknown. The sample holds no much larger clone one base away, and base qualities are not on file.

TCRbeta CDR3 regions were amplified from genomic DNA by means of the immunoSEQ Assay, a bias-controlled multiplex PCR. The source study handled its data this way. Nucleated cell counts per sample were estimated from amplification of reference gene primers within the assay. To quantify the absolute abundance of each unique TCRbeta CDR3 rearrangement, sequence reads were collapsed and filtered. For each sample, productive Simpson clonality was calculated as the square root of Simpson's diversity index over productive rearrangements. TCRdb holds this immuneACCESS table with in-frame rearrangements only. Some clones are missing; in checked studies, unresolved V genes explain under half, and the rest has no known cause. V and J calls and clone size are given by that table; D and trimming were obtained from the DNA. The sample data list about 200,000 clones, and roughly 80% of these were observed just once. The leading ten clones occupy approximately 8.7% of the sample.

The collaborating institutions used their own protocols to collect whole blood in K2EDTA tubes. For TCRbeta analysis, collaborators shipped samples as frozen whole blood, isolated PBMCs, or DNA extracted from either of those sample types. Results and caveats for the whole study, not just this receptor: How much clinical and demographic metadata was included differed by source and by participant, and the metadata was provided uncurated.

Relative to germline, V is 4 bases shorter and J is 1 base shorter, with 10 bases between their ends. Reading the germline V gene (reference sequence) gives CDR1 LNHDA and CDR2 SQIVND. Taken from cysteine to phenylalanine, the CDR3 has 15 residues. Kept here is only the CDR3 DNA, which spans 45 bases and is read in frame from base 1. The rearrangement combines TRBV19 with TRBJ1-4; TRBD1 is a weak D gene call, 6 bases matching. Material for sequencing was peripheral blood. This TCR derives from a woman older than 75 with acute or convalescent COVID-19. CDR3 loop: CASSRRRGTNEKLFF. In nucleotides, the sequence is TGTGCCAGTAGTAGGCGCAGGGGAACTAATGAAAAACTGTTTTTT.